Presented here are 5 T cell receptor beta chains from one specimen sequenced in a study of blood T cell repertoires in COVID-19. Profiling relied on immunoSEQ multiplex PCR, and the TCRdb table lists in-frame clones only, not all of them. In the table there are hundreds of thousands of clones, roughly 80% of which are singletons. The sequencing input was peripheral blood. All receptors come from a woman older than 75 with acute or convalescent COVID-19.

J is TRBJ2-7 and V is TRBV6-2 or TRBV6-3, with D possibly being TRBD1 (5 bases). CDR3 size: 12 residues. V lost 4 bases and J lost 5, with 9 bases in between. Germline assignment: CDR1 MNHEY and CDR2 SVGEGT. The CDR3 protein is CASSLGAHEQYF. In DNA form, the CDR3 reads TGTGCCAGCAGTTTAGGGGCCCACGAGCAGTACTTC.

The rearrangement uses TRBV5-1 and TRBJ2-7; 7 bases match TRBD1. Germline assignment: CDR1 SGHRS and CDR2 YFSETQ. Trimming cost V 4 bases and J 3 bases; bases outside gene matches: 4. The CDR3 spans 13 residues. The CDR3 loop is CASSQGQNYEQYF. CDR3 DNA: TGCGCCAGCAGCCAGGGACAGAACTACGAGCAGTACTTC.

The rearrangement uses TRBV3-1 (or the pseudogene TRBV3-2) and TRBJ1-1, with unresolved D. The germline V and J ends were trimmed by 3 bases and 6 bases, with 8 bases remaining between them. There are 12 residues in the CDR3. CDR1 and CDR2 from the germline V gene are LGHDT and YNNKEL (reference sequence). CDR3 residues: CASSQGGPEAFF. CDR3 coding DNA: TGTGCCAGCAGCCAGGGTGGGCCTGAAGCTTTCTTT.

The CDR3, as DNA: TGTGCCAGCAGTTTTTCTCGGGTATCCTACGAGCAGTACTTC. Protein product: CASSFSRVSYEQYF. V usage is TRBV27 and J usage is TRBJ2-7; D unresolved. There are 14 residues in the CDR3. From germline, CDR1 is MNHEY and CDR2 SMNVEV (reference sequence). Trimming cost V 3 bases and J 1 base, with 10 bases left between them.

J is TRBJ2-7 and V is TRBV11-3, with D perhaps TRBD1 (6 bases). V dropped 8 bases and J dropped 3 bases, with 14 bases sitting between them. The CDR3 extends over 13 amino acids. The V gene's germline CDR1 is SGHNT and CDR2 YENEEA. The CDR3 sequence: CASAGQQDYEQYF. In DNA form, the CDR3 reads TGTGCCAGCGCTGGACAGCAAGACTACGAGCAGTACTTC.